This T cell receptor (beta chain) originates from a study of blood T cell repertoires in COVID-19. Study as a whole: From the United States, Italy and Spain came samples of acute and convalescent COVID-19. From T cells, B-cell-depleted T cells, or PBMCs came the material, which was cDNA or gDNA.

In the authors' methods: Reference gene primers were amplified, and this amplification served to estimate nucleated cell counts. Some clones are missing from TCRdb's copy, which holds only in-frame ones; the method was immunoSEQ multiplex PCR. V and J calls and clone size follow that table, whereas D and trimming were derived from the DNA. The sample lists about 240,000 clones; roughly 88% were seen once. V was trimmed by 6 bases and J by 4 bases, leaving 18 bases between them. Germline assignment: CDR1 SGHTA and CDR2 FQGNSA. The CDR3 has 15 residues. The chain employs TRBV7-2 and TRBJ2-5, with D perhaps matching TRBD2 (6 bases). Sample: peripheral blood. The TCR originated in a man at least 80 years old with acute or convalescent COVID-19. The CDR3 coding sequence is TGTGCCAGCAGGCCAGCGGGCGCTGGGGTAGAGACCCAGTACTTC. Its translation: CASRPAGAGVETQYF.